One sample yielded the 32 T cell receptor beta chains listed below, sequenced in a study of shared clonotypes between healthy human individuals. TCRdb's table, derived via immunoSEQ multiplex PCR, lists solely in-frame clones and lacks some. The sample lists 760,000 or so clones, 90% to 98% occurring once. Naivety among CD8 cells was defined by CD45RO negativity and positive CCR7 selection, thereby excluding terminally differentiated effector memory CD45RA+ cells. The sample was naive CD8+ T cells sorted from blood. The receptors stem from a man under 40 in good health.

The chain employs TRBV27 and TRBJ2-7, with D possibly matching TRBD2 (6 bases). V gave up 4 bases and J gave up 9 bases, with 16 bases separating them. The germline V gene encodes CDR1 MNHEY and CDR2 SMNVEV (reference sequence). The CDR3 spans 13 residues. The CDR3 region is CASSSFGLSGQYF. The CDR3 DNA is TGTGCCAGCAGTTCGTTCGGACTTAGCGGGCAGTACTTC.

The genes are TRBV4-3 and TRBJ2-3; TRBD2 might be the D (5 bases). Germline CDR1 and CDR2: LGHNA and YSLEER. The CDR3 is 15 amino acids. The V and J ends lost 1 base and 2 bases respectively, with 10 bases between them. Written as DNA, the CDR3 is TGCGCCAGCAGCCAAGTATTGCGGGTCACAGATACGCAGTATTTT. As protein: CASSQVLRVTDTQYF.

V is TRBV12-5 and J is TRBJ2-1, with TRBD1 matching over 7 bases. Germline-derived CDR1 and CDR2 are LGHNT and FRNRAP. The CDR3 extends over 14 amino acids. J gave up 7 bases and V 7 bases, and 10 bases lay outside the gene matches. CDR3 coding DNA: TGTGCTAGTGCCACGACAGGGTCGGGTAATGAGCAGTTCTTC. It is translated as CASATTGSGNEQFF.

The chain has TRBV30 and TRBJ2-7, with D uncertain. Germline V CDR1 and CDR2: GTSNPN, SVGIG (reference sequence). The CDR3 spans 15 residues. V shed 1 base and J shed 1 base, with 14 bases lying between them. This CDR3 reads CAWSDHDGPSYEQYF. CDR3 coding DNA: TGTGCCTGGAGTGACCATGACGGACCATCCTACGAGCAGTACTTC.

The rearrangement links TRBV7-9 to TRBJ1-1; TRBD1 is a possible D gene (5 bases). The V end was cut by 5 bases, the J end by 4 bases, with 14 bases between. In germline, CDR1 is SEHNR, CDR2 FQNEAQ (reference sequence). CDR3 length: 14 amino acids. CDR3 in amino acids: CASSVGAGGTEAFF. The CDR3 DNA follows: TGTGCCAGCAGCGTAGGGGCGGGTGGCACTGAAGCTTTCTTT.

V and J are TRBV5-3 and TRBJ2-1, with D perhaps assigned TRBD1 or TRBD2 (5 bases each). TRBV5-3 is an ORF, with its function uncertain. V was pared by 4 bases and J by 4 bases, with 12 bases between. This CDR3 region has 14 residues. CDR3 amino acids: CARSHGTGYNEQFF. The CDR3 DNA is TGTGCCAGAAGCCACGGGACGGGTTACAATGAGCAGTTCTTC.

The chain has TRBV7-2 and TRBJ2-1; 9 nucleotides align to TRBD2. With 6 bases clipped from V and 6 bases from J, the junction kept 9 bases outside the gene matches. Looked up from germline, CDR1 is SGHTA and CDR2 is FQGNSA. The CDR3 has 15 amino acids. CDR3 DNA sequence: TGTGCCAGCAGAAACGGACTAGCGCGGGTCAATGAGCAGTTCTTC. It encodes CASRNGLARVNEQFF.

This clone is a singleton in its sample. The chain links TRBV7-9 to TRBJ2-1; TRBD2 matches at 10 bases. V trimming: 4 bases; J trimming: 2 bases; junction bases outside the gene matches: 11. The CDR3 has 18 residues. CDR1 is SEHNR, CDR2 FQNEAQ, per germline (reference sequence). CDR3: CASSSPLAGVSPYNEQFF. The CDR3 coding sequence is TGTGCCAGCAGCTCCCCCCTAGCGGGAGTTTCCCCCTACAATGAGCAGTTCTTC.

V is TRBV19 and J is TRBJ1-4; D gene ambiguous. Germline lookup yields CDR1 LNHDA and CDR2 SQIVND (reference sequence). The CDR3 is 13 residues long. Trimming stripped 1 base from V and 8 bases from J, with 8 bases between. Here the CDR3 DNA reads TGTGCCAGTAGTATAGTTCGAGCAGAAAAACTGTTTTTT. It is translated as CASSIVRAEKLFF. Full variable domain (missing parts from reference TRBV19 and TRBJ1-4): DGGITQSPKYLFRKEGQNVTLSCEQNLNHDAMYWYRQDPGQGLRLIYYSQIVNDFQKGDIAEGYSVSREKKESFPLTVTSAQKNPTAFYLCASSIVRAEKLFFGSGTQLSVL.

Only one count was recorded for this clone. This chain uses TRBV11-2 with TRBJ2-2; tentatively, D is TRBD1 or TRBD2 (5 bases each). Germline V gives CDR1 SGHAT, CDR2 FQNNGV. CDR3 length: 17 residues. With 0 bases removed from V and 0 bases from J, the gap between germline ends came to 11 bases. This CDR3 reads CASSLDRLGANTGELFF. CDR3 coding DNA: TGTGCCAGCAGCTTAGATAGGCTGGGGGCGAACACCGGGGAGCTGTTTTTT.

This chain links TRBV27 with TRBJ2-5; D remains unclear. Trimming shortened V by 7 bases and J by 6 bases, and 9 bases separated the two germline ends. Germline lookup yields CDR1 MNHEY and CDR2 SMNVEV (reference sequence). This CDR3 spans 11 amino acids. This CDR3 is CASKSGQTQYF. In DNA form, the CDR3 reads TGTGCCAGCAAATCCGGGCAGACCCAGTACTTC.

The rearrangement links TRBV10-3 to TRBJ2-7; D is unclear. The CDR3 has 12 residues. Looked up from germline, CDR1 is ENHRY and CDR2 is SYGVKD. Trimming left V 3 bases short and J 5 bases short, with 8 bases between. In nucleotides, the CDR3 is TGTGCCATCAGTGATTACAGTGACGAGCAGTACTTC. It yields the protein CAISDYSDEQYF.

CDR3 nucleotides: TGCGCCAGCAGCTTGGAAGGCGGGGTCGGGGAGCTGTTTTTT. It codes for CASSLEGGVGELFF. The genes are TRBV5-1 and TRBJ2-2, with D tentatively TRBD2 (6 bases). The CDR3 runs 14 residues. Trimming removed 0 bases from V and 7 bases from J, with 10 bases in between. Germline loops: CDR1 SGHRS, CDR2 YFSETQ.

The chain joins TRBV6-5 to TRBJ2-7; no clear D gene. The germline V and J ends were trimmed by 2 bases and 4 bases, with 12 bases remaining between them. There are 14 residues in the CDR3. Germline V gene lookup returns CDR1 MNHEY and CDR2 SVGAGI. In DNA, the CDR3 is TGTGCCAGCAGTTACATGATGGGTGGGTACGAGCAGTACTTC. Translation gives CASSYMMGGYEQYF.

The CDR3 reads CASTLLGGAVPYEQYF. The CDR3 bases are TGTGCCAGCACCCTCTTGGGGGGCGCAGTCCCCTACGAGCAGTACTTC. The J gene is TRBJ2-7, the V gene TRBV7-2; possibly TRBD1 or TRBD2 for D (6 bases each). The CDR3 has 16 amino acids. The germline gives CDR1 SGHTA, CDR2 FQGNSA. Trimming cost V 7 bases and J 2 bases, with 21 bases left between them.

V and J are TRBV28 and TRBJ1-1; D unclear. V was pared by 3 bases and J by 5 bases, with 10 bases between. The CDR3 runs to 13 residues. CDR1 and CDR2 from the germline V gene are MDHEN and SYDVKM. CDR3 in DNA: TGTGCCAGCAGTTTGTACGGGTCTACTGAAGCTTTCTTT. Protein sequence: CASSLYGSTEAFF.

J is TRBJ2-3 and V is TRBV15, with D perhaps matching TRBD2 (5 bases). Germline CDR1 is LNHNV and CDR2 is YYDKDF (reference sequence). The CDR3 has 15 amino acids. Trimming left V 3 bases short and J 0 bases short, with 10 bases between. The chain's CDR3 is CATSRSRGSTDTQYF. The CDR3 nucleotides are TGTGCCACCAGCAGGTCACGGGGTAGCACAGATACGCAGTATTTT.

This sequence joins TRBV19 and TRBJ2-1, with 9 positions matching TRBD2. The CDR3 runs 15 residues. The junction had 3 bases not matched to a gene; V was cut back by 1 base and J by 5 bases. Germline V CDR1 and CDR2: LNHDA, SQIVND (reference sequence). The CDR3 reads CASSIVLAGNNEQFF. Here the CDR3 DNA reads TGTGCCAGTAGTATAGTCCTAGCGGGGAACAATGAGCAGTTCTTC.

J is TRBJ2-2 and V is TRBV7-6; tentative D call: TRBD1 (7 bases). Between the trimmed V and J ends, which lost 4 bases and 4 bases, there was a span of 13 bases. Germline lookup yields CDR1 SGHVS and CDR2 FNYEAQ. The CDR3 loop spans 15 amino acids. CDR3: CASSSGGPVTGELFF. The CDR3 coding sequence is TGTGCCAGCAGCTCAGGGGGGCCCGTCACCGGGGAGCTGTTTTTT.

The chain links TRBV29-1 to TRBJ2-1; D is perhaps TRBD2 (5 bases). CDR1 SQVTM and CDR2 ANQGSEA come from the germline V gene. V was clipped by 8 bases and J by 7 bases, with 12 bases between them. CDR3 length equals 11 residues. The CDR3 protein is CSPMGGNEQFF. The CDR3 DNA sequence: TGCAGCCCCATGGGCGGGAATGAGCAGTTCTTC.

The sample holds one count of this clone. The chain employs TRBV29-1 and TRBJ2-3; the match to TRBD2 covers 11 bases. The CDR3 is 16 residues long. The V segment lost 0 bases and the J segment 14 bases; nucleotides outside the gene matches: 16. The germline V gene has CDR1 SQVTM and CDR2 ANQGSEA. The CDR3 reads CSVEDWASGRHRGWYF. The CDR3 bases are TGCAGCGTTGAAGATTGGGCTAGCGGGAGGCATCGAGGGTGGTATTTT.

This clone is a singleton in its sample. The V gene is TRBV5-5, the J gene TRBJ2-5, with no clear D. Germline V gene data show CDR1 as SGHKS and CDR2 as YYEKEE (reference sequence). The CDR3 consists of 13 residues. Trimming left V 4 bases short and J 5 bases short, with 12 bases between. In nucleotides, the CDR3 is TGTGCCAGCAGCCCGGTGGTCCGGGAGACCCAGTACTTC. It is translated as CASSPVVRETQYF.

This chain connects TRBV9 to TRBJ2-7, with TRBD1 matching 7 bases. J lost 2 bases, V lost 3 bases, and 11 bases had no gene match. CDR3 size: 16 residues. Germline assignment: CDR1 SGDLS and CDR2 YYNGEE. The CDR3 spells CASSGSARGPTYEQYF. For the CDR3, the DNA is TGTGCCAGCAGCGGGAGTGCGAGGGGGCCTACCTACGAGCAGTACTTC.

The genes are TRBV12-2 and TRBJ2-7; the table names TRBD2, a call not compared with the DNA. TRBV12-2 has pseudogene status. The CDR3 is 17 residues long. CDR3 nucleotides: TGTGCAAGTCGCTTAGAAGTCATGCGGGACCCCCCCTACGAGCAGTACTTC. It encodes CASRLEVMRDPPYEQYF.

The rearrangement uses TRBV27 and TRBJ2-1; a weak D match, TRBD2 (5 bases). The germline gives CDR1 MNHEY, CDR2 SMNVEV (reference sequence). This CDR3 has 12 amino acids. V was cut by 5 bases and J by 14 bases, with 16 bases left in between. CDR3 in amino acids: CASSELEGGEFF. The CDR3 DNA sequence: TGTGCCAGCAGTGAGCTAGAGGGTGGGGAGTTCTTC.

This clone was seen a single time. The chain joins TRBV15 to TRBJ2-1, with 14 nucleotides matching TRBD2. V shed 5 bases, J shed 8 bases, and the junction held 8 bases outside the gene matches. The germline V gene encodes CDR1 LNHNV and CDR2 YYDKDF (reference sequence). The CDR3 runs to 16 residues. CDR3 in amino acids: CATSPSGLAGEDEQFF. The CDR3 coding sequence is TGTGCCACCAGCCCTTCGGGACTAGCGGGAGAGGATGAGCAGTTCTTC.

The rearrangement joins TRBV9 to TRBJ2-1, with a weak D call TRBD2 (5 bases). With 7 bases removed from V and 15 bases from J, the gap between germline ends came to 20 bases. CDR1 is SGDLS and CDR2 is YYNGEE in the germline V gene. The CDR3 totals 12 residues. The CDR3 DNA reads TGTGCCAGCGGATCGCCCACTAGGGTCCCGTTCTTC. It translates to CASGSPTRVPFF. The variable domain in full, with the rest retrieved from reference TRBV9 and TRBJ2-1, is DSGVTQTPKHLITATGQRVTLRCSPRSGDLSVYWYQQSLDQGLQFLIQYYNGEERAKGNILERFSAQQFPDLHSELNLSSLELGDSALYFCASGSPTRVPFFGPGTRLTVL.

The rearrangement links TRBV19 to TRBJ2-7, with TRBD1 as a possible D gene (6 bases). CDR1 LNHDA and CDR2 SQIVND come from the germline V gene (reference sequence). This CDR3 has 14 residues. V shed 5 bases and J shed 3 bases, with 14 bases lying between them. The CDR3 reads CASSPPGTLYEQYF. The CDR3 coding sequence is TGTGCCAGTAGTCCACCCGGGACACTCTACGAGCAGTACTTC. Full variable domain (outside the CDR3, taken from reference TRBV19 and TRBJ2-7): DGGITQSPKYLFRKEGQNVTLSCEQNLNHDAMYWYRQDPGQGLRLIYYSQIVNDFQKGDIAEGYSVSREKKESFPLTVTSAQKNPTAFYLCASSPPGTLYEQYFGPGTRLTVT.

This chain uses TRBV28 with TRBJ2-7, with D perhaps matching TRBD1 or TRBD2 (5 bases each). This CDR3 is built from 13 residues. Between the trimmed V and J ends, which lost 5 bases and 2 bases, there was a span of 10 bases. CDR1 is MDHEN and CDR2 is SYDVKM in the germline V gene. DNA of the CDR3: TGTGCCAGCAGTGGGACGCTTACCTACGAGCAGTACTTC. Protein product: CASSGTLTYEQYF.

CDR3 protein: CASSPIWLSNQPQHF. The CDR3 DNA reads as TGTGCCAGCAGCCCCATATGGTTGAGCAATCAGCCCCAGCATTTT. The gene calls are TRBV7-9 and TRBJ1-5; D not resolved. From germline, CDR1 is SEHNR and CDR2 FQNEAQ (reference sequence). Trimming removed 5 bases at V and 1 base at J, with 12 bases between. The CDR3 loop spans 15 amino acids.

The CDR3, as DNA: TGTGCCAGCAGCACAGGGACTAGCAGGATCTACGAGCAGTACTTC. Its translation: CASSTGTSRIYEQYF. This chain uses TRBV27 with TRBJ2-7; 9 bases agree with TRBD2. Germline values: CDR1 MNHEY, CDR2 SMNVEV (reference sequence). This CDR3 has 15 amino acids. With 6 bases clipped from V and 3 bases from J, the junction kept 9 bases outside the gene matches.

This chain joins TRBV7-8 and TRBJ2-1; D not certain. The CDR3 is 12 amino acids. The germline V gene has CDR1 SGHVS and CDR2 FQNEAQ. V lost 5 bases, J lost 6 bases, and 8 bases lay in between. The CDR3 protein is CASSPFSNEQFF. The CDR3 nucleotides are TGTGCCAGCAGCCCCTTCTCCAATGAGCAGTTCTTC.